The entry below gives a single T cell receptor beta chain sequence along with its context. A read error may account for a junction end that differs from germline. Enrollees, roughly 18 to 90 years old, lived in approximately 24 US areas. Allocation to cohorts depended on clinical history reported by the participants. CDR3 length equals 14 residues. Per the germline V gene, CDR1 is LGHDT and CDR2 is YNNKEL (reference sequence). The authors' processing: Estimation of nucleated cell counts relied on the amplification of reference gene primers. The method was immunoSEQ multiplex PCR; TCRdb's version includes in-frame clones alone and lacks a portion of them. Clonal size and the V and J genes are those of that table, whereas D and trimming came from the DNA. The data hold under 150,000 clones, with under 90% observed a single time. The sample belongs to a study of blood T cell repertoires in COVID-19. As for the study in general: T cells, B-cell-depleted T cells, or PBMCs provided the cDNA or gDNA that served as material.

The chain combines TRBV3-1 (or the pseudogene TRBV3-2) with TRBJ1-2, with 7 bases lining up with TRBD1. The TCR comes from a man between 45 and 60 years old in a cohort exposed to, infected with or recovered from COVID-19 (not recorded which). Sequencing was performed on PBMCs or T cells enriched from blood (not recorded which). CDR3 residues: CASSQATGNYGYTF. Written as DNA, the CDR3 is TGTGCCAGCAGCCAAGCGACAGGGAACTACGGCTACACCTTC.